This TCR beta chain emerged from a study of beta chain features in type 1 diabetes. Regarding the study as a whole: Resolution of whether HLA type affects TCRB rearrangement was not achieved here.

Purities over 95% were achieved in all sorted populations. This clone was detected a few times. The antigen is undetermined. Expressed TCRB transcripts were sequenced after all isolated RNA was converted to cDNA. Produced via immunoSEQ multiplex PCR; TCRdb's table is partial and in-frame only. The sample lists roughly 130,000 clones; approximately 9.2% were seen once. J was trimmed by 5 bases and V by 4 bases; bases with no gene match: 7. The CDR3 runs to 15 residues. Looked up from germline, CDR1 is SGHRS and CDR2 is YFSETQ. This TCR was sampled from a man between 18 and 35 years old in good health. The sample taken for sequencing was central memory CD4+ T cells from blood. V gene TRBV5-1 combines with J gene TRBJ2-2; TRBD1 matches 8 bases. CDR3 DNA sequence: TGCGCCAGCAGCAAACGGACAGGGCTGACCGGGGAGCTGTTTTTT. Protein: CASSKRTGLTGELFF. Full variable domain (rest looked up from reference TRBV5-1 and TRBJ2-2): KAGVTQTPRYLIKTRGQQVTLSCSPISGHRSVSWYQQTPGQGLQFLFEYFSETQRNKGNFPGRFSGRQFSNSRSEMNVSTLELGDSALYLCASSKRTGLTGELFFGEGSRLTVL.